The sequence of this T cell receptor beta chain was determined in a study of cytomegalovirus exposure and HLA in healthy donors. Whereas donors were nominally healthy upon sampling, unrecorded immune exposures were probable. Study observations and caveats: In a later analysis, at a false discovery rate of 0.05, roughly 17,000 TCR beta sequences matched HLA alleles. A later analysis found common viral pathogens apparently linked to several of the most significant clusters. From TCR beta sequences, most subjects' HLA-A and HLA-B alleles were reportedly predicted accurately.

PCR employed 60 Vbeta and 13 Jbeta primers. Sequencing used immunoSEQ multiplex PCR; TCRdb keeps in-frame clones, though not all of them. The top ten hold 0.69% of the sample, which has some 160,000 clones, 70% to 85% seen once. Details on this clone: Its antigen remains unknown.

The sequenced sample was PBMCs. The source of this sequence is a middle-aged woman in good health and CMV-seronegative.

The CDR3 nucleotides read TGTGCCAGCAGCGTTCTAGCGGGGGACTACGAGCAGTACTTC. As protein: CASSVLAGDYEQYF. The chain employs TRBV7-9 and TRBJ2-7; 10 nucleotides line up with TRBD2. The CDR3 spans 14 residues. After removal of 5 bases from V and 3 bases from J, the junction contained 4 bases not matched to a gene. Germline V lookup: CDR1 SEHNR, CDR2 FQNEAQ (reference sequence).